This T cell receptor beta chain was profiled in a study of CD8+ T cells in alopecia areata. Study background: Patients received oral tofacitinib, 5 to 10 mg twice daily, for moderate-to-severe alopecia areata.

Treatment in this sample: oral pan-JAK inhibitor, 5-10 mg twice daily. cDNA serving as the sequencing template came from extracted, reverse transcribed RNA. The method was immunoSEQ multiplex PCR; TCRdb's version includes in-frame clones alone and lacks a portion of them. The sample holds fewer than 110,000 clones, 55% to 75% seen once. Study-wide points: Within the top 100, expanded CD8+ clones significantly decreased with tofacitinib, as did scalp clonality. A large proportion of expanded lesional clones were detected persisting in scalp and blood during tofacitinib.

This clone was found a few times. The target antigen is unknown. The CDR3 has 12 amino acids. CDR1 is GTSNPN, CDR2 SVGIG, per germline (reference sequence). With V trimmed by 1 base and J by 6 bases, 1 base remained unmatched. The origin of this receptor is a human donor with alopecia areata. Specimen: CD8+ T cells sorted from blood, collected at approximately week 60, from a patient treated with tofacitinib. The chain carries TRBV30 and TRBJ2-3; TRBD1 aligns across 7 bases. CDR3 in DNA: TGTGCCTGGAGTGGGGACAGTGATACGCAGTATTTT. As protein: CAWSGDSDTQYF. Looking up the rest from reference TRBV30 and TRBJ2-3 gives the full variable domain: SQTIHQWPATLVQPVGSPLSLECTVEGTSNPNLYWYRQAAGRGLQLLFYSVGIGQISSEVPQNLSASRPQDRQFILSSKKLLLSDSGFYLCAWSGDSDTQYFGPGTRLTVL.